This T cell receptor (beta chain) was recovered during a study of blood T cell repertoires in COVID-19. TCRdb keeps only in-frame clones here, not all; method: immunoSEQ multiplex PCR. The table shows approximately 150,000 clones, with roughly 87% occurring only once. V was trimmed by 5 bases and J by 7 bases, leaving 11 bases between them. Germline V lookup: CDR1 SQVTM, CDR2 ANQGSEA. The CDR3 consists of 11 residues. The sequence was collected from a woman in her 70s with acute or convalescent COVID-19. V and J are TRBV29-1 and TRBJ1-1; D is unresolved. Sequencing was carried out using peripheral blood. The CDR3 DNA reads as TGCAGCGTTTCCCCGGGGTATGAAGCTTTCTTT. Translating it yields CSVSPGYEAFF.